This TCR beta chain was obtained from a study of T cells after yellow fever vaccination. MiXCR was run by TCRdb on the 5' RACE reads, yielding one entry per CDR3 protein. The data contain some 390,000 distinct CDR3 sequences, more than 5.5% of them seen just once; the ten biggest clones take up about 15%. A note on this clonotype: No antigen is known for it.

V was trimmed by 3 bases and J by 3 bases, leaving 15 bases between them. Germline loops: CDR1 SGDLS, CDR2 YYNGEE. The CDR3 runs to 16 residues. Overall study findings and caveats: From the bulk population, abundant clonotypes could contaminate and appear within FACS-sorted repertoires. A weaker secondary response peaked on day 5, the primary on day 15.

The chain employs TRBV9 and TRBJ1-4; D is uncertain. Here the sequenced sample was PBMCs, taken 5 days after the yellow fever booster vaccination. This TCR was sampled from a man aged 25-45 years who received the YFV17D yellow fever vaccine. DNA for the CDR3: TGTGCCAGCAGCGGCCCTGGGGAGGGCTCTAATGAAAAACTGTTTTTT. The encoded protein is CASSGPGEGSNEKLFF.